Shown below are 20 T cell receptor beta chains from a single sample sequenced in a study of control samples from healthy donors and cancer patients. Some clones are missing from TCRdb's copy, which holds only in-frame ones; the method was immunoSEQ multiplex PCR. The sample consists of fewer than 110,000 clones, more than 85% of them appearing once. The specimen sequenced was PBMCs. The receptors here all came from a man aged 55 to 70 with lung cancer.

The chain recombines TRBV27 with TRBJ1-3; D gene uncertain. The CDR3 consists of 15 residues. The germline V gene encodes CDR1 MNHEY and CDR2 SMNVEV (reference sequence). The V gene lost 1 base and the J gene lost 1 base, with 8 bases spanning the gap. The DNA for the CDR3 is TGTGCCAGCAGTTTATTCGGGGAGTCTGGAAACACCATATATTTT. Its translation: CASSLFGESGNTIYF.

The chain uses TRBV5-4 and TRBJ1-1; D gene ambiguous. Trimming took off 5 bases at V and 2 bases at J, with 10 bases between the two ends. The germline V gene encodes CDR1 SGHNT and CDR2 YYREEE (reference sequence). CDR3 size: 13 residues. DNA for the CDR3: TGTGCCAGCAGATACGGGCGAAACACTGAAGCTTTCTTT. Its translation is CASRYGRNTEAFF.

This rearrangement joins TRBV6-6 to TRBJ2-7; 7 nucleotides line up with TRBD1. Germline CDR1 and CDR2: MNHNY and SVGAGI (reference sequence). J gave up 3 bases and V 5 bases, and 10 bases lay outside the gene matches. The CDR3 has 15 residues. CDR3 sequence (DNA): TGTGCCAGCAGTCTGACAGGGTCATTACGCTACGAGCAGTACGTC. Residues: CASSLTGSLRYEQYV.

The genes are TRBV7-2 and TRBJ2-3; no definite D call. Germline V gene sequence: CDR1 SGHTA, CDR2 FQGNSA. V lost 0 bases to trimming and J lost 4 bases, with 2 bases between them. This CDR3 comprises 12 residues. The CDR3 loop is CASSLASDTQYF. Written as DNA, the CDR3 is TGTGCCAGCAGCTTAGCCTCAGATACGCAGTATTTT.

This chain joins TRBV2 and TRBJ2-4, with 7 bases lining up with TRBD1. There are 17 residues in the CDR3. CDR1 and CDR2 from the germline V gene are SNHLY and FYNNEI. V was clipped by 3 bases and J by 6 bases; unmatched bases: 14. CDR3 residues: CASSEIIGRGYGNIQYF. The DNA for the CDR3 is TGTGCCAGCAGTGAGATAATAGGCAGGGGGTACGGAAACATTCAGTACTTC.

The gene calls are TRBV19 and TRBJ1-1; D ambiguous. This CDR3 spans 14 amino acids. Between the trimmed V and J ends, which lost 3 bases and 0 bases, there was a span of 8 bases. Germline values: CDR1 LNHDA, CDR2 SQIVND (reference sequence). CDR3 protein: CASSMRLMNTEAFF. The CDR3, as DNA: TGTGCCAGTAGTATGAGACTGATGAACACTGAAGCTTTCTTT.

This chain links TRBV7-9 with TRBJ2-2, with D possibly being TRBD1 (6 bases). This CDR3 spans 16 amino acids. The germline V and J ends were trimmed by 5 bases and 1 base, with 14 bases remaining between them. Germline-derived CDR1 and CDR2 are SEHNR and FQNEAQ (reference sequence). In DNA, the CDR3 is TGTGCCAGCAGCCCGTGGCTGGGACAGAACACCGGGGAGCTGTTTTTT. This encodes CASSPWLGQNTGELFF.

Only a few counts were recorded for this clone. The genes are TRBV5-1 and TRBJ2-7; 8 nucleotides line up with TRBD1. The CDR3 extends over 18 amino acids. Germline V gene lookup returns CDR1 SGHRS and CDR2 YFSETQ. J lost 1 base, V lost 0 bases, and 12 bases had no gene match. CDR3 coding DNA: TGCGCCAGCAGCTTGGGCCAGGGGGCAATTGGGGGATCCTACGAGCAGTACTTC. Protein: CASSLGQGAIGGSYEQYF.

The chain carries TRBV5-5 and TRBJ2-7, with D perhaps TRBD2 (5 bases). The germline V gene encodes CDR1 SGHKS and CDR2 YYEKEE (reference sequence). The CDR3 is 15 residues long. Trimming pared 4 bases from V and 3 bases from J, leaving 17 bases between. The chain's CDR3 is CASSPPGVSLYEQYV. CDR3 sequence (DNA): TGTGCCAGCAGCCCCCCCGGGGTATCGCTCTACGAGCAGTACGTC.

This clone turned up a few times. The chain uses TRBV3-1 (or the pseudogene TRBV3-2) and TRBJ1-2; tentative D call: TRBD1 (6 bases). The CDR3 totals 15 residues. Trimming removed 1 base at V and 7 bases at J, with 16 bases between. CDR1 is LGHDT and CDR2 is YNNKEL in the germline V gene (reference sequence). The CDR3 nucleotides are TGTGCCAGCAGCCAAGCAATGGACAGAGAGGTTGGCTACACCTTC. It codes for CASSQAMDREVGYTF.

Concerning this clone itself: One end of the junction does not line up with germline, which may come from a read error. This CDR3 is also generated by other DNA sequences in the sample. The chain combines TRBV4-1 with TRBJ1-5; 7 bases match TRBD1. CDR3 length: 13 residues. Germline CDR1 reads MGHRA; CDR2 reads YSYEKL. The DNA for the CDR3 is TGCGCCAGTAGCCGACAGGGACATCAGCCCCAGCATTTT. Translated, it gives CASSRQGHQPQHF.

This chain links TRBV13 with TRBJ2-1; D is possibly TRBD2 (5 bases). V was pared by 5 bases and J by 0 bases, with 11 bases between. Germline assignment: CDR1 PRHDT and CDR2 FYEKMQ (reference sequence). The CDR3 runs 15 residues. The CDR3, as DNA: TGTGCCAGCAGCGGGCAGGACTTCTCCTACAATGAGCAGTTCTTC. Translated: CASSGQDFSYNEQFF.

The CDR3 spells CASSPGRDTQYF. The CDR3 nucleotides are TGTGCCAGCAGCCCGGGACGGGATACGCAGTATTTT. This chain uses TRBV7-6 with TRBJ2-3; D is perhaps TRBD1 or TRBD2 (5 bases each). The CDR3 loop spans 12 amino acids. The V end was cut by 5 bases, the J end by 6 bases, with 9 bases between. Germline-derived CDR1 and CDR2 are SGHVS and FNYEAQ. Full variable domain (outside the CDR3, taken from reference TRBV7-6 and TRBJ2-3): GAGVSQSPRYKVTKRGQDVALRCDPISGHVSLYWYRQALGQGPEFLTYFNYEAQQDKSGLPNDRFSAERPEGSISTLTIQRTEQRDSAMYRCASSPGRDTQYFGPGTRLTVL.

The CDR3 loop reads CASSRTLSRDSTDTQYF. CDR3 DNA sequence: TGCGCCAGCAGCCGCACCCTCTCTAGGGATAGCACAGATACGCAGTATTTT. The genes are TRBV5-1 and TRBJ2-3; no firm D call. Per the germline V gene, CDR1 is SGHRS and CDR2 is YFSETQ. There are 17 residues in the CDR3. Trimming took off 4 bases at V and 0 bases at J, with 18 bases between the two ends.

To note about this clone: The same CDR3 also results from other DNA sequences found in this sample. The V and J genes are TRBV27 and TRBJ2-7, with 11 bases aligning to TRBD2. Germline loops: CDR1 MNHEY, CDR2 SMNVEV (reference sequence). V gave up 5 bases and J gave up 5 bases; unmatched junction bases: 8. This CDR3 spans 15 amino acids. This CDR3 is CASSLGLAGVHEQYF. CDR3 bases: TGTGCCAGCAGTCTAGGACTAGCGGGTGTCCACGAGCAGTACTTC.

The chain has TRBV24-1 and TRBJ1-1; perhaps TRBD1 as D (6 bases). Trimming left V 10 bases short and J 3 bases short, with 11 bases between. The CDR3 length is 12 residues. Per germline, CDR1 KGHDR and CDR2 SFDVKD. CDR3 in amino acids: CATADRYTEAFF. The CDR3 DNA reads TGTGCCACAGCTGACAGGTACACTGAAGCTTTCTTT.

V usage is TRBV7-9 and J usage is TRBJ1-1, with D perhaps matching TRBD1 (5 bases). CDR1 and CDR2 from the germline V gene are SEHNR and FQNEAQ (reference sequence). The V gene lost 5 bases and the J gene lost 2 bases, with 15 bases spanning the gap. This CDR3 contains 15 residues. The CDR3 DNA is TGTGCCAGCAGCATCGGGACGGGGGGTAACACTGAAGCTTTCTTT. Translation gives CASSIGTGGNTEAFF. Full variable domain (missing parts from reference TRBV7-9 and TRBJ1-1): DTGVSQNPRHKITKRGQNVTFRCDPISEHNRLYWYRQTLGQGPEFLTYFQNEAQLEKSRLLSDRFSAERPKGSFSTLEIQRTEQGDSAMYLCASSIGTGGNTEAFFGQGTRLTVV.

The J gene is TRBJ2-7, the V gene TRBV6-5; TRBD1 aligns across 7 bases. CDR3 length: 15 residues. Germline CDR1 is MNHEY and CDR2 is SVGAGI. V lost 5 bases and J lost 2; bases outside the gene matches: 9. This chain's CDR3 is CASSTLSGQPYEQYV. CDR3 DNA: TGTGCCAGCAGTACCCTCTCGGGACAGCCCTACGAGCAGTACGTC.

The chain recombines TRBV5-1 with TRBJ2-3; D is uncertain. The germline CDR1 and CDR2 sequences are SGHRS and YFSETQ. V shed 0 bases and J shed 2 bases, with 10 bases lying between them. CDR3 length: 15 residues. This CDR3 is CASSLGAYPTDTQYF. CDR3 DNA: TGCGCCAGCAGCTTGGGCGCCTACCCCACAGATACGCAGTATTTT.

Only one count was recorded for this clone. Other DNA variants within this sample encode the same CDR3. J is TRBJ1-2 and V is TRBV4-1; no firm D call. The CDR3 has 15 residues. The ends were cut back, 4 bases at V and 5 bases at J, with 17 bases in the middle. The germline CDR1 and CDR2 sequences are MGHRA and YSYEKL. CDR3 in DNA: TGCGCCAGCAGCCTCTTGGGTCAGAGATCATATGGCTACACCTTC. It specifies CASSLLGQRSYGYTF.